Reported below is one T cell receptor beta chain. Its target is not known. This sample was included in a study of cytomegalovirus exposure and HLA in healthy donors. Study-wide points: The Asian-associated ancestry cluster reportedly had fewer N-insertions than the roughly 670-donor mean in a later analysis. Later analysis associated a missense DCLRE1C variant with TCR beta V- and J-gene trimming. Listed as cytomegalovirus-associated were roughly 180 TCR beta chains. Per published reports, the classifier diagnosed cytomegalovirus status with high specificity and sensitivity.

A multiplex PCR was run with 60 Vbeta primers and 13 Jbeta primers. Here immunoSEQ multiplex PCR was the method, and the copy in TCRdb shows in-frame clones only, minus some. This repertoire shows about 200,000 clones, around 84% found once; its top ten account for around 3.6%. Germline values: CDR1 LNHDA, CDR2 SQIVND (reference sequence). The CDR3 is made up of 15 amino acids. Trimming took off 5 bases at V and 2 bases at J, with 14 bases between the two ends. Material: PBMCs. The V gene is TRBV19, the J gene TRBJ2-3, with a tentative D call TRBD2 (7 bases). The sequence was collected from a man aged 40-55 years in good health and CMV-seropositive. The CDR3 loop is CASSRRRGATDTQYF. Here the CDR3 DNA reads TGTGCCAGTAGTCGGCGTCGGGGGGCCACAGATACGCAGTATTTT.